This is a list of T cell receptor beta chains from one sample in a study of brain T cells in children with intractable seizures. Sequenced by immunoSEQ multiplex PCR; TCRdb stores in-frame clones only, minus some. The table lists 110,000 or so clones, under 95% of them singletons. Source: peripheral blood, taken at surgery. The receptors stem from a boy in the first two years of life with hemimegalencephaly and intractable seizures. The CDR3 runs from the conserved cysteine through the conserved F or W. Each record gives: D gene, J gene, CDR3 length, V gene, clone size, CDR3 DNA, CDR3 protein. D genes are given only for firm matches. Clone size is given for some rows only: seen once, a few or many times, or a class if the clone is expanded.

- TRBJ1-4 16 TRBV2 - - CASRLLSWEFNEKLFF
- TRBJ2-7 13 TRBV9 - TGTGCCAGCAGCCCATCAGGGGGGTACGAGCAGTACTTC CASSPSGGYEQYF
- TRBJ1-2 15 TRBV5-1 - TGCGCCAGCGGGGTCGGGGATACAGTTTTATATGGCTACACCTTC CASGVGDTVLYGYTF
- TRBJ2-1 12 TRBV19 - TGTGCCAGTAGGGGGCCATACAATGAGCAGTTCTTC CASRGPYNEQFF
- TRBJ1-3 16 TRBV5-1 - TGCGCCAGCAGCTTGGCCTTCGGGGGGCCTGGAAACACCATATATTTT CASSLAFGGPGNTIYF
- TRBJ1-2 14 TRBV15 - TGTGCCACCAGCAGGGGGGGCGCGAACTATGGCTACACCTTC CATSRGGANYGYTF
- TRBJ1-1 14 TRBV6-6 few TGTGCCAGCAGTAACAGGGTGGTGGGCACTGAAGCTTTCTTT CASSNRVVGTEAFF
- TRBJ2-5 14 TRBV5-1 - TGCGCCAGCAGCTTGGTCCTAGGGAGGGAGACCCAGTACTTC CASSLVLGRETQYF
TRBD2 TRBJ2-2 15 TRBV7-9 once TGTGCCAGCAGCCGTCTGGTAGCGGGGGTCGGGGAGCTGTTTTTT CASSRLVAGVGELFF
- TRBJ2-2 14 TRBV11-2 - TGTGCCAGCAGCAAACTTGGGGGAGCCGGGGAGCTGTTTTTT CASSKLGGAGELFF
- TRBJ1-3 13 TRBV6-6 - TGTGCCAGCACGGGAGGGACCGGAAACACCATATATTTT CASTGGTGNTIYF
TRBD1 TRBJ2-7 14 TRBV19 - TGTGCCAGTAGCCCGACAGGGAGAGGCTACGAGCAGTACTTC CASSPTGRGYEQYF
- TRBJ2-7 15 TRBV7-2 - TGTGCCAGCAGCTTAGAGGCAGGGTTGAGCTACGAGCAGTACTTC CASSLEAGLSYEQYF
TRBD2 TRBJ2-3 15 TRBV2 - TGTGCCAGCAGTGAATTAGCGGGAGGGGCAGATACGCAGTATTTT CASSELAGGADTQYF